One and the same sample provided the 21 T cell receptor beta chains below, sequenced in a study of CD8+CD57+ T cells in acquired aplastic anemia. For sequencing, patients were chosen who had shown expansion of CD8+CD57+ cells by flow cytometry. Genomic DNA templated the TCR beta VDJ and CDR3 profiling. TCRdb called the reads again in MiXCR, with one record for every CDR3 protein. Among a few hundred thousand distinct CDR3 sequences listed, 25% to 40% were seen once. What was sequenced was sorted CD4+, CD8+, or CD8+CD57+ T cells (not recorded which) from PBMCs. The receptors stem from a human donor with aplastic anemia.

The chain employs TRBV5-1 and TRBJ2-3, with 9 bases that match TRBD2. With 1 base clipped from V and 1 base from J, the junction kept 7 bases outside the gene matches. Germline loops: CDR1 SGHRS, CDR2 YFSETQ. The CDR3 has 17 amino acids. CDR3 amino acids: CASSLYGGGVGTDTQYF. The CDR3 DNA sequence: TGCGCCAGCAGCTTGTATGGCGGGGGGGTGGGCACAGATACGCAGTATTTT.

There are many counts of this clonotype. The rearrangement uses TRBV7-8 and TRBJ1-6; no reliable D call. In germline, CDR1 is SGHVS, CDR2 FQNEAQ. The CDR3 runs 13 residues. V dropped 5 bases and J dropped 7 bases, with 9 bases sitting between them. The CDR3 DNA is TGTGCCAGCAGCACGGACGAAAATTCACCCCTCCACTTT. Amino acid sequence: CASSTDENSPLHF.

V and J are TRBV10-2 and TRBJ2-3, with 13 bases matching TRBD2. The DNA end is more similar to TRBJ2-5, so the J call may be wrong. The V gene's germline CDR1 is WSHSY and CDR2 SAAADI. The CDR3 loop spans 16 amino acids. The CDR3: CASRGLAGERQETQYF. The CDR3 DNA reads TGCGCCAGCAGAGGACTAGCGGGGGAGCGACAAGAGACCCAGTACTTC.

The chain recombines TRBV7-8 with TRBJ2-1; the match to TRBD2 covers 8 bases. The CDR3 runs 15 residues. Germline loops: CDR1 SGHVS, CDR2 FQNEAQ. Trimming removed 3 bases from V and 8 bases from J; junction bases left unmatched: 9. The CDR3 loop is CASSFHRGGRDEQFF. The CDR3 DNA sequence: TGTGCCAGCAGCTTTCATCGGGGGGGCCGGGATGAGCAGTTCTTC.

The V and J genes are TRBV12-3 or TRBV12-4 and TRBJ1-1, with D hard to call. The V end was cut by 3 bases, the J end by 6 bases, with 11 bases between. The CDR3 loop spans 13 amino acids. The DNA of the CDR3 is TGTGCCAGCAGTTTCATTGTAAGCGCTGAAGCTTTCTTT. It codes for CASSFIVSAEAFF.

The chain recombines TRBV6-4 with TRBJ1-1; D is uncertain. Trimming took off 1 base at V and 4 bases at J, with 7 bases between the two ends. The V gene's germline CDR1 is MRHNA and CDR2 SNTAGT. The CDR3 is 13 amino acids. The CDR3 spells CASSDLVGTEAFF. Here the CDR3 DNA reads TGTGCCAGCAGTGACTTAGTGGGCACTGAAGCTTTCTTT.

V and J are TRBV10-3 and TRBJ2-7; 8 nucleotides agree with TRBD1. CDR1 and CDR2 from the germline V gene are ENHRY and SYGVKD. This CDR3 has 14 amino acids. Trimming took 2 bases from V and 9 from J; bases not matched to a gene: 9. Written as DNA, the CDR3 is TGTGCCATCAGTGAGGGACAGGGAGTGGGTGCGCAGTACTTC. Encoded protein: CAISEGQGVGAQYF.

This clonotype appeared many times. The V and J genes are TRBV24-1 and TRBJ2-7; TRBD2 matches 10 bases. V lost 5 bases and J lost 6; bases outside the gene matches: 3. The length of the CDR3 is 13 residues. CDR1 and CDR2 (germline): KGHDR, SFDVKD. CDR3 region: CATSVSGRAEQYF. The CDR3, as DNA: TGTGCCACCAGTGTGAGCGGGAGGGCCGAGCAGTACTTC.

The chain employs TRBV9 and TRBJ2-1; D might be TRBD1 (6 bases). The CDR3 length is 16 residues. Germline V gene sequence: CDR1 SGDLS, CDR2 YYNGEE. Trimming removed 3 bases at V and 0 bases at J, with 13 bases between. The DNA for the CDR3 is TGTGCCAGCAGCGCGAGGGGACACAACTCCTACAATGAGCAGTTCTTC. This gives the protein CASSARGHNSYNEQFF.

This clonotype was observed many times. The chain combines TRBV10-3 with TRBJ1-1, with TRBD1 identical over 9 bases. Germline V lookup: CDR1 ENHRY, CDR2 SYGVKD. This CDR3 is 16 amino acids long. V gave up 3 bases and J gave up 2 bases; unmatched junction bases: 7. The CDR3, as DNA: TGTGCCATCAGTGACCTAACAGGGGGCCCCAACACTGAAGCTTTCTTT. Protein product: CAISDLTGGPNTEAFF.

The chain recombines TRBV13 with TRBJ2-1, with 10 bases matching TRBD2. The CDR3 extends over 14 amino acids. Trimming cost V 5 bases and J 7 bases; bases outside gene matches: 5. CDR1 and CDR2 from the germline V gene are PRHDT and FYEKMQ (reference sequence). The DNA of the CDR3 is TGTGCCAGCAGCAATAGCGGGGGGATAAATGAGCAGTTCTTC. Protein sequence: CASSNSGGINEQFF. Variable domain in full (rest from reference TRBV13 and TRBJ2-1): AAGVIQSPRHLIKEKRETATLKCYPIPRHDTVYWYQQGPGQDPQFLISFYEKMQSDKGSIPDRFSAQQFSDYHSELNMSSLELGDSALYFCASSNSGGINEQFFGPGTRLTVL.

The chain employs TRBV25-1 and TRBJ2-3, with D tentatively TRBD1 (5 bases). The CDR3 covers 15 residues. The germline V and J ends were trimmed by 4 bases and 4 bases, with 15 bases remaining between them. The germline V gene encodes CDR1 MGHDK and CDR2 SYGVNS. In nucleotides, the CDR3 is TGTGCCAGCAGTGGCCTGGGGCGGCTCCCAGATACGCAGTATTTT. Protein product: CASSGLGRLPDTQYF.

The count of this clonotype is one. At one end, the junction sequence differs from germline, possibly due to a read error. The V and J genes are TRBV10-3 and TRBJ1-1; D not certain. This CDR3 is built from 13 residues. The germline CDR1 and CDR2 sequences are ENHRY and SYGVKD. Written as DNA, the CDR3 is TGTGCCAGCAGTGTCAACCTGAACACTGAAGCTTTCTTT. Its protein product is CASSVNLNTEAFF.

The chain recombines TRBV19 with TRBJ1-2; no definite D call. The CDR3 has 14 amino acids. Trimming stripped 6 bases from V and 8 bases from J, with 19 bases between. Germline-derived CDR1 and CDR2 are LNHDA and SQIVND (reference sequence). In DNA, the CDR3 is TGTGCCAGTAGACCCCCTCCAGGCCTAGAGGGCTACACCTTC. Protein: CASRPPPGLEGYTF.

This clonotype was observed at least ten times. The chain joins TRBV19 to TRBJ2-7, with D possibly being TRBD1 (6 bases). V was clipped by 3 bases and J by 3 bases, with 15 bases between them. The germline V gene encodes CDR1 LNHDA and CDR2 SQIVND (reference sequence). The CDR3 runs to 15 residues. CDR3 in amino acids: CASSIAAGALYEQYF. The CDR3 nucleotides read TGTGCCAGTAGTATCGCGGCAGGGGCCCTCTACGAGCAGTACTTC.

This clonotype was recorded once. The chain employs TRBV18 and TRBJ2-4; D might be TRBD1 or TRBD2, each matching 5 bases. V lost 0 bases and J 4 bases, leaving 10 bases between the germline ends. The CDR3 spans 15 residues. CDR1 is KGHSH and CDR2 is LQKENI in the germline V gene. The CDR3 coding sequence is TGTGCCAGCTCACCACCTTCGGGACCAAAAAACATTCAGTACTTC. This codes for CASSPPSGPKNIQYF.

Comment on this clonotype: A read error may produce the germline difference seen at one junction end. V and J are TRBV7-7 and TRBJ2-5, with D hard to call. CDR3 length: 13 residues. Germline CDR1 reads SSHAT; CDR2 reads FNYEAQ (reference sequence). CDR3 coding DNA: TGTGCTAGCAGTGCTCTCTCTGACGAGACCCAGTACTTC. It encodes CASSALSDETQYF. The full variable domain, completed using reference TRBV7-7 and TRBJ2-5, is GAGVSQSPRYKVTKRGQDVTLRCDPISSHATLYWYQQALGQGPEFLTYFNYEAQPDKSGLPSDRFSAERPEGSISTLTIQRTEQRDSAMYRCASSALSDETQYFGPGTRLLVL.

The table lists this clonotype with a few counts. One junction end does not reproduce the germline sequence, and a read error may be involved. The J gene is TRBJ2-7, the V gene TRBV28, with no clear D. The CDR3 extends over 14 amino acids. In germline, CDR1 is MDHEN, CDR2 SYDVKM. The CDR3 reads CASSSPEISYGQYF. In DNA, the CDR3 is TGTGCCAGCAGTTCCCCAGAGATCTCCTACGGGCAGTACTTC.

This clonotype has only a few counts. This chain connects TRBV10-3 to TRBJ2-7; the D gene is possibly TRBD1 (6 bases). This CDR3 has 13 amino acids. The germline V gene encodes CDR1 ENHRY and CDR2 SYGVKD. Trimming stripped 6 bases from V and 1 base from J, with 10 bases between. CDR3 nucleotides: TGTGCCATCAGCTCAGGGACATCCTACGAGCAGTACTTC. It yields the protein CAISSGTSYEQYF.

This chain uses TRBV10-3 with TRBJ1-3, with a tentative D call TRBD1 (5 bases). Germline V gives CDR1 ENHRY, CDR2 SYGVKD. V was pared by 9 bases and J by 6 bases, with 6 bases between. The CDR3 contains 10 residues. CDR3 protein: CAIGQNTIYF. For the CDR3, the DNA is TGTGCCATAGGACAAAACACCATATATTTT.

Remarks on this clonotype: The conserved closing phenylalanine or tryptophan is absent in this CDR3, likely reflecting a read error. The CDR3 sequence: CASNPGQNNSPLHS. DNA of the CDR3: TGCGCCAGCAACCCGGGACAGAATAATTCACCCCTCCACTCT. V and J are TRBV5-1 and TRBJ1-6; 7 positions match TRBD1. The germline gives CDR1 SGHRS, CDR2 YFSETQ. Losses at the gene ends were 6 bases for V and 5 bases for J; bases not matched to a gene: 5. This CDR3 is 14 amino acids long.